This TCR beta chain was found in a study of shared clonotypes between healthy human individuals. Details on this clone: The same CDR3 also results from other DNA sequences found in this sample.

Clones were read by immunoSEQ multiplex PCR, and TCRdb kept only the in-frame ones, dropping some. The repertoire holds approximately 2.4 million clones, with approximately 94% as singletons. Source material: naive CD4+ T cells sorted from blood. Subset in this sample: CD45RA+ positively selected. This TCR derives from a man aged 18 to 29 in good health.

The CDR3 loop is CASSPAENEQYF. The DNA for the CDR3 is TGTGCCAGCTCACCCGCAGAAAACGAGCAGTACTTC. The V gene is TRBV18, the J gene TRBJ2-7; D ambiguous. The V gene's germline CDR1 is KGHSH and CDR2 LQKENI. Between the trimmed V and J ends, which lost 3 bases and 5 bases, there was a span of 8 bases. The CDR3 length is 12 residues.